One and the same sample provided the 4 T cell receptor beta chains below, sequenced in a study of T cell responses to AZD1222 COVID-19 vaccine. This table comes from immunoSEQ multiplex PCR, and its TCRdb copy is limited to in-frame clones, with some not included. Among about 140,000 clones, roughly 90% were seen once, and the ten largest hold 1.5% to 2%. This sample comprised peripheral blood, obtained on day 0 of AZD1222 vaccination. The receptors were sampled from an adult in good health.

This rearrangement joins TRBV4-3 to TRBJ1-2; maybe TRBD1 (5 bases). The CDR3 covers 15 residues. V was cut by 0 bases and J by 3 bases, with 11 bases left in between. In germline, CDR1 is LGHNA, CDR2 YSLEER. The CDR3 region has the DNA TGCGCCAGCAGCCAAGATGGGACTGGGGACTATGGCTACACCTTC. Encoded protein: CASSQDGTGDYGYTF.

The chain carries TRBV5-3 and TRBJ1-2, with D uncertain. TRBV5-3 is an ORF; its function is uncertain. Deletions cut 6 bases from V and 0 bases from J, with 15 bases between. This CDR3 spans 15 amino acids. This chain's CDR3 is CARIPRTAANYGYTF. The CDR3 DNA reads TGTGCCAGAATCCCCAGGACGGCAGCTAACTATGGCTACACCTTC.

J is TRBJ2-5 and V is TRBV6-2 or TRBV6-3, with no clear D. Germline V CDR1 and CDR2: MNHEY, SVGEGT. With 1 base removed from V and 1 base from J, the gap between germline ends came to 7 bases. CDR3 length equals 14 residues. CDR3 coding DNA: TGTGCCAGCAGTTACTTTAACAGCCAAGAGACCCAGTACTTC. Its translation is CASSYFNSQETQYF.

V usage is TRBV28 and J usage is TRBJ2-1; 7 nucleotides match TRBD2. The CDR3 loop spans 15 amino acids. V shed 3 bases, J shed 5 bases, and the junction held 7 bases outside the gene matches. In germline, CDR1 is MDHEN, CDR2 SYDVKM. The CDR3 DNA reads as TGTGCCAGCAGTTTTCGGGCGGGAGACCACAATGAGCAGTTCTTC. Translating it yields CASSFRAGDHNEQFF.